Sequencing of this TCR beta chain was carried out in a study of Graves' ophthalmopathy and Graves' hyperthyroidism. The source of the PBMCs was about 10 ml of fresh peripheral blood. In the case of this clonotype: A read error is possible here, since a much larger clone lies one base away. This CDR3 is missing its conserved last phenylalanine or tryptophan, likely due to a read error.

Researchers took RNA transcripts and amplified TCR beta CDR3 regions from them. RT-PCR was first run with HTBI primers, then multiplex PCR in a second round. TCRdb re-derived calls from the multiplex PCR reads in MiXCR, one entry per CDR3 protein. Found here are hundreds of thousands of distinct CDR3 sequences, 40% of them singletons; the top ten hold 35% to 55%. Germline V CDR1 and CDR2: DFQATT, SNEGSKA (reference sequence). The CDR3 has 13 residues. With V trimmed by 5 bases and J by 5 bases, 9 bases remained unmatched. The specimen sequenced was peripheral blood. The rearrangement joins TRBV20-1 to TRBJ2-7; 7 bases are shared with TRBD1. This TCR derives from an adult man with Graves' ophthalmopathy. The CDR3 nucleotides are TGCAGTGCTCCTACAGGGGAAATCCACGAGCAGTACCTC. Translating it yields CSAPTGEIHEQYL.